These 4 T cell receptor beta chains came from one sample sequenced in a study of response to subunit inactivated influenza vaccine. TCRdb reprocessed the RT-PCR reads via MiXCR and lists one record per CDR3 protein. The sample has 500,000 to 550,000 distinct CDR3 sequences, roughly a quarter seen once; the top ten hold approximately 3%. The sample was also reused in another study, on T cells expressing NK-cell markers. That source reports: Scientists made TCR beta cDNA using 5'RACE template switching with UMIs.

Sample: CD4+ T cells sorted from PBMCs, taken approximately 12 days after vaccination. All receptors come from a man between 50 and 59 years old who received an inactivated influenza vaccine.

This clonotype was detected only a few times. V usage is TRBV7-9 and J usage is TRBJ2-2; D is perhaps TRBD2 (5 bases). This CDR3 comprises 13 residues. Trimming pared 4 bases from V and 7 bases from J, leaving 10 bases between. Germline values: CDR1 SEHNR, CDR2 FQNEAQ (reference sequence). The CDR3 coding sequence is TGTGCCAGCAGCTCCGCGGGTTACGGGGAGCTGTTTTTT. Translation gives CASSSAGYGELFF. The entire variable domain, with the rest obtained from reference TRBV7-9 and TRBJ2-2, is as follows: DTGVSQNPRHKITKRGQNVTFRCDPISEHNRLYWYRQTLGQGPEFLTYFQNEAQLEKSRLLSDRFSAERPKGSFSTLEIQRTEQGDSAMYLCASSSAGYGELFFGEGSRLTVL.

The V call is TRBV28, the J call TRBJ2-7; weak D call: TRBD1 (5 bases). The CDR3 covers 13 residues. The germline CDR1 and CDR2 sequences are MDHEN and SYDVKM. V was shortened by 10 bases and J by 2 bases, with 15 bases between the two germline ends. Written as DNA, the CDR3 is TGTGCCATACAAGGACAAGGAACCTACGAGCAGTACTTC. Translating gives CAIQGQGTYEQYF.

This clonotype was counted between two and nine times. V gene TRBV20-1 combines with J gene TRBJ2-1; weak D call: TRBD2 (5 bases). CDR1 and CDR2 (germline): DFQATT, SNEGSKA (reference sequence). The V end lost 0 bases, the J end lost 8 bases, and 11 bases lay between the germline ends. CDR3 length: 13 residues. The CDR3 is CSAREGGSYEQFF. The CDR3 nucleotides read TGCAGTGCTAGAGAAGGAGGTAGCTATGAGCAGTTCTTC.

This clonotype was seen a few times. One end of the junction varies from germline; a read error may be responsible. This rearrangement joins TRBV12-3 or TRBV12-4 to TRBJ2-7; possibly TRBD1 or TRBD2 for D (5 bases each). The CDR3 sequence is 12 residues long. The CDR3 protein is CASSLGTRRSFF. CDR3 nucleotide sequence: TGTGCCAGCAGTTTAGGGACAAGGAGGTCGTTCTTC.